This TCR beta chain was found in a study of T cells in Graves' hyperthyroidism and ophthalmopathy. This CDR3 is 12 amino acids long. From germline, CDR1 is DFQATT and CDR2 SNEGSKA (reference sequence). V lost 4 bases and J 10 bases, leaving 11 bases between the germline ends. Duration under 3 months, a NOSPECS grade of at least 4, and a Clinical Activity Score of at least 3 characterized the ophthalmopathy patients. In this sample, this clonotype turned up a few times. Template material for amplifying TCR beta CDR3 regions consisted of RNA transcripts. The TCR CDR3 first-round RT-PCR relied on the HTBI primer set. TCRdb processed the multiplex PCR reads anew with MiXCR; each CDR3 protein has one entry. The data contain a few hundred thousand distinct CDR3 sequences, more than 15% of them seen just once; the ten biggest clones take up around 3.3%.

This TCR came from a woman between 40 and 50 years old with Graves' ophthalmopathy. Input material: blood. This chain joins TRBV20-1 and TRBJ1-6; D perhaps matches TRBD1 (5 bases). Here the CDR3 DNA reads TGCAGTGCTACTCAGGGCAAGTCACCCCTCCACTTT. Encoded protein: CSATQGKSPLHF.